This record covers a single T cell receptor beta chain. Its specificity is unknown. The sample originates from a study of cytomegalovirus exposure and HLA in healthy donors. Study-wide findings and caveats: A later analysis linked 15,000 to 20,000 TCR beta sequences to HLA alleles at 0.05 false discovery rate. Follow-up analysis later connected one missense variant in DCLRE1C with trimming of TCR beta V- and J-genes. 87-base-pair reads could not separate some V segments, including TRBV6-2 and TRBV6-3.

PCR was performed using 60 Vbeta and 13 Jbeta primers. The method was immunoSEQ multiplex PCR; TCRdb's version includes in-frame clones alone and lacks a portion of them. Among under 200,000 clones listed, around 75% were seen once. CDR1 is SQVTM and CDR2 is ANQGSEA in the germline V gene. The CDR3 runs 13 residues. V was shortened by 7 bases and J by 6 bases, with 18 bases between the two germline ends. Sequenced sample: PBMCs. V and J are TRBV29-1 and TRBJ1-1; D unclear. This receptor was identified in a male donor in good health and CMV-seronegative. CDR3 DNA sequence: TGCAGCGCCTCTGTCCGCGCTTTCGCTGAAGCTTTCTTT. This codes for CSASVRAFAEAFF.